One sample yielded the 10 T cell receptor beta chains listed below, sequenced in a study of T cell repertoires in cytomegalovirus infection. These TCRs are of unknown antigen specificity. TCRdb re-analysed the reads in MiXCR, keeping a single row per CDR3 protein. The repertoire includes roughly 220,000 distinct CDR3 sequences, less than 50% of them detected once, and approximately 60% sits in the top ten. The material sequenced was CD8+ T cells from cultured PBMCs, taken from culture after CMV antigen stimulation. The receptors shown here come from a human donor in good health (CMV status not recorded). Some clones in this sample may be carry-over from other donors' samples.

V and J are TRBV27 and TRBJ2-1; D call uncertain. In germline, CDR1 is MNHEY, CDR2 SMNVEV (reference sequence). V dropped 8 bases and J dropped 0 bases, with 17 bases sitting between them. This CDR3 is built from 16 residues. The CDR3 loop is CASRENDWSSYNEQFF. CDR3 nucleotides: TGTGCCAGCCGAGAGAACGATTGGAGCTCCTACAATGAGCAGTTCTTC.

The chain employs TRBV10-3 and TRBJ2-5, with TRBD2 as a possible D gene (6 bases). CDR3 length: 14 amino acids. From germline, CDR1 is ENHRY and CDR2 SYGVKD. V lost 6 bases and J lost 1, with 12 bases in between. Here the CDR3 reads CAIRREVPQETQYF. In nucleotides, the CDR3 is TGTGCCATCAGAAGGGAGGTTCCCCAAGAGACCCAGTACTTC.

This chain links TRBV11-2 with TRBJ1-1; TRBD1 matches 9 bases. Germline V lookup: CDR1 SGHAT, CDR2 FQNNGV. The junction had 6 bases not matched to a gene; V was cut back by 3 bases and J by 1 base. The CDR3 sequence is 16 residues long. CDR3 protein: CASSFGTGRGNTEAFF. In nucleotides, the CDR3 is TGTGCCAGCAGCTTCGGGACAGGGCGGGGGAACACTGAAGCTTTCTTT.

The V call is TRBV13, the J call TRBJ1-3; no firm D call. This CDR3 spans 15 amino acids. The germline gives CDR1 PRHDT, CDR2 FYEKMQ (reference sequence). The V and J ends lost 5 bases and 4 bases respectively, with 15 bases between them. The CDR3 region has the DNA TGTGCCAGCAGCCCCCTTGGAAGAACAGGAAACACCATATATTTT. This codes for CASSPLGRTGNTIYF.

The chain recombines TRBV28 with TRBJ2-1; no clear D gene. Germline-derived CDR1 and CDR2 are MDHEN and SYDVKM. This CDR3 is built from 14 residues. V was pared by 6 bases and J by 10 bases, with 19 bases between. The DNA of the CDR3 is TGTGCCAGCAGAATTGTAGACCCAAGAGGAGAGCAGTTCTTC. Translating it yields CASRIVDPRGEQFF.

The chain has TRBV7-6 and TRBJ2-2; 9 bases align to TRBD1. CDR1 is SGHVS and CDR2 is FNYEAQ in the germline V gene. With 4 bases clipped from V and 2 bases from J, the junction kept 8 bases outside the gene matches. The CDR3 is made up of 17 amino acids. The CDR3 region is CASSSAGTGPNTGELFF. Here the CDR3 DNA reads TGTGCCAGCAGCTCCGCCGGGACAGGGCCTAACACCGGGGAGCTGTTTTTT. Based on the CDR3 plus reference TRBV7-6 and TRBJ2-2, the full variable domain is GAGVSQSPRYKVTKRGQDVALRCDPISGHVSLYWYRQALGQGPEFLTYFNYEAQQDKSGLPNDRFSAERPEGSISTLTIQRTEQRDSAMYRCASSSAGTGPNTGELFFGEGSRLTVL.

The rearrangement joins TRBV6-2 or TRBV6-3 to TRBJ1-1; unclear D gene. The CDR3 runs to 12 residues. From germline, CDR1 is MNHEY and CDR2 SVGEGT. V was cut by 7 bases and J by 4 bases, with 10 bases left in between. This CDR3 reads CASTALITEAFF. The CDR3 DNA follows: TGTGCCAGCACCGCCCTTATCACTGAAGCTTTCTTT.

The CDR3 spells CASSTYELGAEGDGYTF. In DNA, the CDR3 is TGTGCCAGCAGTACTTACGAACTTGGGGCAGAAGGAGATGGCTACACCTTC. V is TRBV12-3 or TRBV12-4 and J is TRBJ1-2; D is possibly TRBD1 (5 bases). V was cut by 5 bases and J by 6 bases, with 25 bases left in between. The CDR3 consists of 17 residues.

This rearrangement joins TRBV5-6 to TRBJ2-1; no definite D call. Germline CDR1 and CDR2: SGHDT and YYEEEE. V lost 7 bases to trimming and J lost 6 bases, with 14 bases between them. CDR3 length: 13 residues. As DNA, the CDR3 is TGTGCCAGCTCCCCGGGCCCAAGCAATGAGCAGTTCTTC. It translates to CASSPGPSNEQFF.

The chain recombines TRBV5-6 with TRBJ2-6; D is ambiguous. The germline V gene has CDR1 SGHDT and CDR2 YYEEEE. The CDR3 loop spans 13 amino acids. The germline V and J ends were trimmed by 9 bases and 8 bases, with 15 bases remaining between them. The DNA for the CDR3 is TGTGCCACCGCGGTAGGGTCCACCAACGTCCTGACTTTC. This gives the protein CATAVGSTNVLTF.